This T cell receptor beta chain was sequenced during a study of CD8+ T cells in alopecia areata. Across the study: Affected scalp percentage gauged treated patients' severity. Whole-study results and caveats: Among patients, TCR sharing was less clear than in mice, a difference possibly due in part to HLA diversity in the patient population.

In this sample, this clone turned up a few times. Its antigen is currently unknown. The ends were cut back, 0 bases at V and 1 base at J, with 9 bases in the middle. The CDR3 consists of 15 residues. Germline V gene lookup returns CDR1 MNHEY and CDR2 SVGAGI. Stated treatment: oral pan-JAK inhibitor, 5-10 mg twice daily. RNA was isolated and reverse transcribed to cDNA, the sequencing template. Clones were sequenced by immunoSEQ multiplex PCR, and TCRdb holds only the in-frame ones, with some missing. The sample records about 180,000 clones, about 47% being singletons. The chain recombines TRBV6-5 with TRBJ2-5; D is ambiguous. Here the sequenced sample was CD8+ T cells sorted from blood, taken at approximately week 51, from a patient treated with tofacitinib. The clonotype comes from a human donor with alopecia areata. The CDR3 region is CASSYSSAIQETQYF. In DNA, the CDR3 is TGTGCCAGCAGTTACTCTTCGGCCATCCAAGAGACCCAGTACTTC.